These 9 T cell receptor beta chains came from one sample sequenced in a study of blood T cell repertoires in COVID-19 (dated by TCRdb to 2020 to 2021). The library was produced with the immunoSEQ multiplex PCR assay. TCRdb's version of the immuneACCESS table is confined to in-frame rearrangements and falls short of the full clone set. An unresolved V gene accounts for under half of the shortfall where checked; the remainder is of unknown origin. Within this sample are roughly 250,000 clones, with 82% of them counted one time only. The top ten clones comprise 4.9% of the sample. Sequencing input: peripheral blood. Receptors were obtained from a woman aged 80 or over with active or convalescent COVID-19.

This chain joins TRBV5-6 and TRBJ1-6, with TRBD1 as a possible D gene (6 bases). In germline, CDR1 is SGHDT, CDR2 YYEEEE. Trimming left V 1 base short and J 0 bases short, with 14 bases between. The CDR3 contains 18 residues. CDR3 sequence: CASSLIRDRSSYNSPLHF. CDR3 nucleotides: TGTGCCAGCAGCTTGATTCGCGACAGGAGCTCCTATAATTCACCCCTCCACTTT.

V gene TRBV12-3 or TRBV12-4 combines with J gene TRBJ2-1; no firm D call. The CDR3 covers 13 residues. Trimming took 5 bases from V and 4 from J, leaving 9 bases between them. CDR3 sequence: CASSPSRYNEQFF. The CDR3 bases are TGTGCCAGCAGTCCCTCCCGTTACAATGAGCAGTTCTTC.

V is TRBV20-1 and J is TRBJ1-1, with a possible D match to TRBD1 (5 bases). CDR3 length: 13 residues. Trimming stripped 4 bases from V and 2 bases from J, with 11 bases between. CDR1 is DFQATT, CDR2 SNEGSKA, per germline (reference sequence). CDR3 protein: CSAIEGLNTEAFF. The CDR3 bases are TGCAGTGCTATTGAGGGGCTCAACACTGAAGCTTTCTTT.

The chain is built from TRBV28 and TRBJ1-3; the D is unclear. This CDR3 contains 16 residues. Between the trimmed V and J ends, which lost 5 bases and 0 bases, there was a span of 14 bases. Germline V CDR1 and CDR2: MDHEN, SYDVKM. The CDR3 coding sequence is TGTGCCAGCAGTACCCCACAGTTAAACTCTGGAAACACCATATATTTT. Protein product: CASSTPQLNSGNTIYF.

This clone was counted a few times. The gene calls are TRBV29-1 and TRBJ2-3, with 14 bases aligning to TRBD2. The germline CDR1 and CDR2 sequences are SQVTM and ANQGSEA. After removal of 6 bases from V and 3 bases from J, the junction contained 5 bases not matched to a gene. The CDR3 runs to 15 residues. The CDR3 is CSVTGTSGRTDTQYF. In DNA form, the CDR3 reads TGCAGCGTGACCGGGACTAGCGGGAGAACAGATACGCAGTATTTT.

CDR3 nucleotides: TGTGCCATCAGTGGGAACCTGGGACAGACGAGCTCTGGGGCCAACGTCCTGACTTTC. Residues: CAISGNLGQTSSGANVLTF. The chain joins TRBV10-3 to TRBJ2-6; 7 bases are shared with TRBD1. V was pared by 4 bases and J by 0 bases, with 12 bases of the junction left unmatched. This CDR3 has 19 residues. CDR1 ENHRY and CDR2 SYGVKD come from the germline V gene.

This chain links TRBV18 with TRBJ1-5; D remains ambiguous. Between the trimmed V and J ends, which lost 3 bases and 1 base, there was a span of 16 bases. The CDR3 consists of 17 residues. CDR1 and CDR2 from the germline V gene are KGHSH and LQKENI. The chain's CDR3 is CASSPNAPGMSNQPQHF. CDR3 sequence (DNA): TGTGCCAGCTCACCTAACGCCCCGGGGATGAGCAATCAGCCCCAGCATTTT.

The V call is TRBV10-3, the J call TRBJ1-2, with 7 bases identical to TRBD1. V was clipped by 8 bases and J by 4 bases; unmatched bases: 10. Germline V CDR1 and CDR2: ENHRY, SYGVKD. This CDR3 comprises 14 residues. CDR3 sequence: CAIGRDSQVYGYTF. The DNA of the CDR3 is TGTGCCATCGGCCGGGACAGTCAAGTCTATGGCTACACCTTC.

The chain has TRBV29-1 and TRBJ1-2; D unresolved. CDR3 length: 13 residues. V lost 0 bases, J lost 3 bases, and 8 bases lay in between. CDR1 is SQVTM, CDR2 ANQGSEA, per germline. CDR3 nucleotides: TGCAGCGTTGAAGATCGTCAGTACTATGGCTACACCTTC. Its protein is CSVEDRQYYGYTF.